Shown below are 2 T cell receptor beta chains from a single sample sequenced in a study of T cell responses to AZD1222 COVID-19 vaccine. TCRdb keeps only in-frame clones here, not all; method: immunoSEQ multiplex PCR. The data hold about 83,000 clones, with around nine tenths observed a single time. The sample was peripheral blood, taken on day 0 of MenACWY control vaccination. The receptors come from an adult in good health.

The chain joins TRBV12-3 or TRBV12-4 to TRBJ1-1; unclear D gene. CDR3 length equals 11 residues. Trimming left V 3 bases short and J 11 bases short, with 10 bases between. CDR3 nucleotides: TGTGCCAGCAGTTTGATAAGGTATGCTTTCTTT. Translated, it gives CASSLIRYAFF.

The chain joins TRBV6-2 or TRBV6-3 to TRBJ2-4; 13 bases are shared with TRBD2. V was clipped by 6 bases and J by 7 bases; unmatched bases: 9. This CDR3 has 16 amino acids. The germline V gene encodes CDR1 MNHEY and CDR2 SVGEGT. The CDR3 nucleotides read TGTGCCAGCAGCACCAGGACTAGCGGGAGTTGGAACATTCAGTACTTC. It translates to CASSTRTSGSWNIQYF.